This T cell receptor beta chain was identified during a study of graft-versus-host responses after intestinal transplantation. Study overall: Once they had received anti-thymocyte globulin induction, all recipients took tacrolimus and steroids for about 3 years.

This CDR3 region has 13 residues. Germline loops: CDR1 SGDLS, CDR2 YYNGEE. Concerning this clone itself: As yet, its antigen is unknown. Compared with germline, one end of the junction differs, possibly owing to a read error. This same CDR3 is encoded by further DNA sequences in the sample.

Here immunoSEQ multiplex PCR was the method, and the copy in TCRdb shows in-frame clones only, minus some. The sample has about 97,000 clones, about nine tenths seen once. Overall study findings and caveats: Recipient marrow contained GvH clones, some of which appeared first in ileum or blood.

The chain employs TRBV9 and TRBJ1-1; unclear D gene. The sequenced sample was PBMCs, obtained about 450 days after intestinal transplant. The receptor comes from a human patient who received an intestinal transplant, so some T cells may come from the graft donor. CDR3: CASSVGPNTEAFF. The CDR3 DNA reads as TGCGCCAGCAGCGTGGGCCCGAACACTGAAGCTTTCTTT. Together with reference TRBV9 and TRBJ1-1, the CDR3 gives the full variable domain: DSGVTQTPKHLITATGQRVTLRCSPRSGDLSVYWYQQSLDQGLQFLIQYYNGEERAKGNILERFSAQQFPDLHSELNLSSLELGDSALYFCASSVGPNTEAFFGQGTRLTVV.